The 29 T cell receptor beta chains presented below share a single source sample, sequenced in a study of T-cell reconstitution after alpha-beta-depleted transplantation in children. Preparation of the TCRbeta library used unique molecular identifiers. TCRdb itself ran the PCR reads through MiXCR, one entry per CDR3 protein. There are 440,000 or so distinct CDR3 sequences in the sample; roughly 44% occur only once, and approximately 30% lies in the top ten. The sequencing here drew on PBMCs, taken before TCRalphabeta/CD19-depleted stem cell transplant. All receptors derive from a girl aged 2 to 10 with aplastic anemia, due to receive a stem cell transplant.

This clonotype has only a few counts. This chain uses TRBV4-1 with TRBJ2-7; possibly TRBD1 or TRBD2 for D (5 bases each). The CDR3 totals 18 residues. Trimming stripped 4 bases from V and 7 bases from J, with 29 bases between. Germline V gene data show CDR1 as MGHRA and CDR2 as YSYEKL. In nucleotides, the CDR3 is TGCGCCAGCAGCCTAAAAGCCCCCGGGACCGATGGACCCGGGGAGCAGTACTTC. Protein sequence: CASSLKAPGTDGPGEQYF.

A few counts support this clonotype. The chain uses TRBV29-1 and TRBJ2-1; D is unresolved. CDR3 size: 12 residues. V gave up 3 bases and J gave up 13 bases, with 16 bases separating them. CDR1 SQVTM and CDR2 ANQGSEA come from the germline V gene. The CDR3 is CSVDLSGSSQFF. CDR3 nucleotide sequence: TGCAGCGTTGATTTAAGTGGGTCGAGTCAGTTCTTC.

This clonotype came up many times. The chain couples TRBV24-1 to TRBJ1-2; unclear D gene. The germline V and J ends were trimmed by 7 bases and 2 bases, with 7 bases remaining between them. CDR1 is KGHDR and CDR2 is SFDVKD in the germline V gene. This CDR3 comprises 12 residues. The CDR3 loop reads CATSHGNYGYTF. The CDR3 coding sequence is TGTGCCACCAGCCACGGGAACTATGGCTACACCTTC.

This clonotype appeared many times. The rearrangement joins TRBV6-5 to TRBJ2-1; no clear D gene. Per the germline V gene, CDR1 is MNHEY and CDR2 is SVGAGI. V lost 4 bases, J lost 9 bases, and 7 bases lay in between. The CDR3 has 11 residues. In DNA, the CDR3 is TGTGCCAGCAGTTTACAGAGTGAGCAGTTCTTC. It codes for CASSLQSEQFF.

This clonotype has a handful of counts. This chain uses TRBV19 with TRBJ2-1; TRBD2 agrees at 14 bases. V lost 10 bases and J lost 10; bases outside the gene matches: 12. Germline CDR1 and CDR2: LNHDA and SQIVND (reference sequence). The CDR3 length is 15 residues. The CDR3 sequence is CANPPGLAGVDEQFF. As DNA, the CDR3 is TGTGCCAATCCGCCGGGACTAGCGGGAGTAGACGAGCAGTTCTTC.

This clonotype was seen ten or more times. The V and J genes are TRBV20-1 and TRBJ2-1; 7 bases match TRBD2. Germline CDR1 is DFQATT and CDR2 is SNEGSKA (reference sequence). The CDR3 is 14 residues long. In DNA form, the CDR3 reads TGCAGCCCGAGGGAGGGAGGGCGTCTGGGTGAGCAGTTCTTC. Its protein is CSPREGGRLGEQFF.

There are many counts of this clonotype. The V and J genes are TRBV12-3 or TRBV12-4 and TRBJ1-6; D unclear. The V and J ends lost 2 bases and 7 bases respectively, with 3 bases between them. The CDR3 runs to 12 residues. The CDR3 DNA is TGTGCCAGCAGTTTATTGAATTCACCCCTCCACTTT. It is translated as CASSLLNSPLHF.

At least ten counts were recorded for this clonotype. The chain recombines TRBV20-1 with TRBJ2-6; D possibly corresponds to TRBD1 (5 bases). This CDR3 comprises 16 residues. With 3 bases removed from V and 4 bases from J, the gap between germline ends came to 16 bases. CDR1 DFQATT and CDR2 SNEGSKA come from the germline V gene (reference sequence). The CDR3 bases are TGCAGTGCTAGGGACCCTAGTAGGGGCGGGGCCAACGTCCTGACTTTC. It translates to CSARDPSRGGANVLTF.

This clonotype was seen a handful of times. This rearrangement joins TRBV20-1 to TRBJ2-1; 8 nucleotides line up with TRBD2. V dropped 4 bases and J dropped 7; count of bases not matched to a gene: 15. CDR1 is DFQATT and CDR2 is SNEGSKA in the germline V gene (reference sequence). The CDR3 contains 16 residues. Written as DNA, the CDR3 is TGCAGTGCTAAAAACCTAGCGGGCCTTTCTCGGAATGAGCAGTTCTTC. Translation gives CSAKNLAGLSRNEQFF.

The count of this clonotype is one. V usage is TRBV12-3 or TRBV12-4 and J usage is TRBJ2-5; TRBD2 matches at 8 bases. Losses at the gene ends were 3 bases for V and 1 base for J; bases not matched to a gene: 4. The CDR3 consists of 15 residues. The CDR3 loop is CASSFSSGVQETQYF. In DNA, the CDR3 is TGTGCCAGCAGTTTCAGTAGCGGGGTCCAAGAGACCCAGTACTTC.

The CDR3 here is CASKLTGTEASGANVLTF. The CDR3 DNA reads as TGCGCCAGCAAACTCACCGGGACAGAAGCCTCTGGGGCCAACGTCCTGACTTTC. The chain couples TRBV5-1 to TRBJ2-6; TRBD1 agrees at 7 bases. CDR1 and CDR2 from the germline V gene are SGHRS and YFSETQ. The V and J ends lost 6 bases and 0 bases, in that order; junction bases with no gene match: 12. The CDR3 has 18 residues.

This clonotype has just a few counts. This chain links TRBV12-5 with TRBJ2-7; D may be TRBD1 or TRBD2 (5 bases each). The CDR3 is 15 residues long. Trimming pared 7 bases from V and 2 bases from J, leaving 18 bases between. Germline CDR1 is LGHNT and CDR2 is FRNRAP. The chain's CDR3 is CASEGPGAGPYEQYF. The CDR3 DNA sequence: TGTGCTAGTGAAGGTCCCGGGGCCGGTCCCTACGAGCAGTACTTC.

This clonotype was found once. The chain has TRBV19 and TRBJ2-5, with TRBD2 as a possible D gene (6 bases). This CDR3 is built from 13 residues. The V end was cut by 3 bases, the J end by 4 bases, with 9 bases between. CDR1 LNHDA and CDR2 SQIVND come from the germline V gene (reference sequence). The CDR3 DNA follows: TGTGCCAGTAGTATTGGAGGGGCAGAGACCCAGTACTTC. This gives the protein CASSIGGAETQYF.

In this sample, this clonotype turned up a few times. In nucleotides, the CDR3 is TGTGCCAGCTCACGAGGGCAAGGAGCGATTGATACGCAGTATTTT. This sequence encodes CASSRGQGAIDTQYF. V gene TRBV18 combines with J gene TRBJ2-3; perhaps TRBD2 as D (5 bases). V lost 4 bases to trimming and J lost 6 bases, with 17 bases between them. This CDR3 is 15 amino acids long. Germline lookup yields CDR1 KGHSH and CDR2 LQKENI.

This clonotype was counted ten times or more. The chain couples TRBV24-1 to TRBJ2-3; D gene unclear. The V and J ends lost 4 bases and 6 bases respectively, with 16 bases between them. Germline lookup yields CDR1 KGHDR and CDR2 SFDVKD. The CDR3 is 15 residues long. The CDR3 loop reads CATSDSRRVPDTQYF. The DNA of the CDR3 is TGTGCCACCAGTGACTCTCGTCGGGTCCCGGATACGCAGTATTTT.

This clonotype was recorded at least ten times. The CDR3 loop is CASSSSRQGRREYTGELFF. CDR3 DNA sequence: TGTGCCAGCAGCTCTAGCCGACAGGGTCGGCGGGAGTATACCGGGGAGCTGTTTTTT. The chain employs TRBV7-8 and TRBJ2-2; TRBD1 or TRBD2 may be the D gene (7 bases each). The CDR3 sequence is 19 residues long. Trimming took off 4 bases at V and 5 bases at J, with 26 bases between the two ends. Germline V CDR1 and CDR2: SGHVS, FQNEAQ.

The chain is built from TRBV20-1 and TRBJ2-4; TRBD1 is a possible D gene (5 bases). CDR3 length equals 14 residues. Germline values: CDR1 DFQATT, CDR2 SNEGSKA (reference sequence). V lost 6 bases to trimming and J lost 5 bases, with 17 bases between them. For the CDR3, the DNA is TGCAGTGCCCAGGGCGATCGCGCCCAAAACATTCAGTACTTC. Encoded protein: CSAQGDRAQNIQYF.

This CDR3 reads CASSPREGAGEQFF. Here the CDR3 DNA reads TGTGCCAGCAGCCCCCGGGAGGGGGCCGGTGAGCAGTTCTTC. The rearrangement links TRBV16 to TRBJ2-1; weak D call: TRBD2 (8 bases). V lost 4 bases to trimming and J lost 9 bases, with 16 bases between them. The germline CDR1 and CDR2 sequences are KGHSY and FQNENV. CDR3 length: 14 amino acids.

The rearrangement uses TRBV7-8 and TRBJ1-4; D is unresolved. V was pared by 1 base and J by 6 bases, with 15 bases between. The germline V gene has CDR1 SGHVS and CDR2 FQNEAQ. The CDR3 length is 16 residues. As DNA, the CDR3 is TGTGCCAGCAGCTTAGGAAGGGCGCCGACTGATGAAAAACTGTTTTTT. Amino acids: CASSLGRAPTDEKLFF.

This clonotype occurred many times. The chain is built from TRBV5-1 and TRBJ2-7, with TRBD2 as a possible D gene (6 bases). The CDR3 is made up of 15 amino acids. Germline V gene data show CDR1 as SGHRS and CDR2 as YFSETQ. Trimming stripped 3 bases from V and 3 bases from J, with 16 bases between. As DNA, the CDR3 is TGCGCCAGCAGCTATGAAGATCGGGGGAACTACGAGCAGTACTTC. Translated: CASSYEDRGNYEQYF.

The rearrangement uses TRBV28 and TRBJ2-5, with D tentatively TRBD2 (5 bases). The CDR3 extends over 19 amino acids. Germline assignment: CDR1 MDHEN and CDR2 SYDVKM. V gave up 4 bases and J gave up 5 bases, with 29 bases separating them. The CDR3, as DNA: TGTGCCAGCAGTTCCACCCGGGTGGAGGTGCAGCTTACTCGGGAGACCCAGTACTTC. Protein sequence: CASSSTRVEVQLTRETQYF.

This clonotype was seen only a few times. The rearrangement uses TRBV7-9 and TRBJ2-1; 7 bases line up with TRBD2. The ends lost 1 base at V and 2 bases at J; junction bases unmatched: 5. The CDR3 sequence is 16 residues long. Germline-derived CDR1 and CDR2 are SEHNR and FQNEAQ (reference sequence). For the CDR3, the DNA is TGTGCCAGCAGCTTAGGGAGCGGGAACCCCTACAATGAGCAGTTCTTC. The encoded protein is CASSLGSGNPYNEQFF.

This clonotype was recorded a few times. This chain links TRBV12-3 or TRBV12-4 with TRBJ2-3; tentatively, D is TRBD2 (6 bases). The length of the CDR3 is 14 residues. The V and J ends lost 6 bases and 0 bases respectively, with 10 bases between them. CDR3 in DNA: TGTGCCAGCAGGGAGGGGCCGAGCACAGATACGCAGTATTTT. This sequence encodes CASREGPSTDTQYF.

This clonotype has ten or more counts. This chain uses TRBV12-3 or TRBV12-4 with TRBJ2-7, with TRBD2 as a possible D gene (5 bases). Between the trimmed V and J ends, which lost 1 base and 3 bases, there was a span of 7 bases. This CDR3 is 13 amino acids long. As DNA, the CDR3 is TGTGCCAGCAGTTTAGGGCGGGTCTACGAGCAGTACTTC. Protein sequence: CASSLGRVYEQYF.

At least ten counts were recorded for this clonotype. The genes are TRBV12-3 or TRBV12-4 and TRBJ2-1; D uncertain. The CDR3 runs to 14 residues. The V gene lost 3 bases and the J gene lost 5 bases, with 11 bases spanning the gap. CDR3 sequence: CASSLLISDNEQFF. CDR3 in DNA: TGTGCCAGCAGTTTGCTGATTTCGGACAATGAGCAGTTCTTC.

This clonotype appeared once. V gene TRBV5-2 combines with J gene TRBJ2-7; TRBD1, the table's D call, was not compared with the DNA. TRBV5-2 is classified as a pseudogene. The CDR3 has 13 amino acids. The CDR3 coding sequence is TGTGCCAGTGGCCTGGGACAGTCCTACGAGCAGTACTTC. Translating it yields CASGLGQSYEQYF.

This clonotype was counted at least ten times. The V and J genes are TRBV20-1 and TRBJ2-1; D remains ambiguous. This CDR3 region has 13 residues. Deletions cut 6 bases from V and 7 bases from J, with 16 bases between. Germline loops: CDR1 DFQATT, CDR2 SNEGSKA (reference sequence). The CDR3 spells CSAPSSLGNEQFF. CDR3 coding DNA: TGCAGTGCCCCCTCCTCACTCGGAAATGAGCAGTTCTTC.

This clonotype was seen only a few times. The chain carries TRBV27 and TRBJ2-3; the match to TRBD2 covers 8 bases. Germline V gene data show CDR1 as MNHEY and CDR2 as SMNVEV (reference sequence). V was pared by 2 bases and J by 5 bases, with 12 bases of the junction left unmatched. CDR3 size: 17 residues. In nucleotides, the CDR3 is TGTGCCAGCAGTTTAACGCTGAGCGGGAGAATCCAAGATACGCAGTATTTT. Translated, it gives CASSLTLSGRIQDTQYF.

This clonotype has at least ten counts. The chain couples TRBV20-1 to TRBJ2-3; D possibly matches TRBD1 or TRBD2 (5 bases each). The CDR3 is 14 amino acids. Per the germline V gene, CDR1 is DFQATT and CDR2 is SNEGSKA (reference sequence). Trimming pared 3 bases from V and 9 bases from J, leaving 19 bases between. The CDR3 reads CSASGQGGRDTQYF. CDR3 coding DNA: TGCAGTGCTAGCGGGCAGGGCGGGCGAGACACGCAGTATTTT.